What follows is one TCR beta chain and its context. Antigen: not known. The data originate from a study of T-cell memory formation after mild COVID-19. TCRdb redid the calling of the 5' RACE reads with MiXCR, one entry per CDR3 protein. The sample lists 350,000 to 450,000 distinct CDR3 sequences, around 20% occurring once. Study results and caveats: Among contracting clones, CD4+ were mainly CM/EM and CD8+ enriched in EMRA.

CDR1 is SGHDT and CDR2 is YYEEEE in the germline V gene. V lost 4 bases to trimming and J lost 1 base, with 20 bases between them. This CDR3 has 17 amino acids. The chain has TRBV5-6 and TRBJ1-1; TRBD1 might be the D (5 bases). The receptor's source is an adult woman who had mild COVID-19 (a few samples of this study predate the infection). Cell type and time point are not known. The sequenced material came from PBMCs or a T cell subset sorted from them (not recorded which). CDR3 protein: CASSHITLGLTNTEAFF. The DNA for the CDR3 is TGTGCCAGCAGCCACATTACCTTGGGACTGACGAACACTGAAGCTTTCTTT.